The 5 T cell receptor beta chains below were found in one sample sequenced in a study of Ad26.COV2.S vaccination and SARS-CoV-2 variants. Libraries were prepared by immunoSEQ multiplex PCR; TCRdb keeps only in-frame clonotypes and omits some of them. In the table there are approximately 90,000 clones, more than 65% of which are singletons. The specimen was peripheral blood, collected after recovery from COVID-19. These receptors all stem from a human donor who had recovered from COVID-19.

This clone is a singleton in its sample. The rearrangement joins TRBV29-1 to TRBJ1-1; no reliable D call. Per germline, CDR1 SQVTM and CDR2 ANQGSEA. The germline V and J ends were trimmed by 7 bases and 2 bases, with 14 bases remaining between them. There are 13 residues in the CDR3. CDR3 loop: CSGAVTVNTEAFF. In DNA, the CDR3 is TGCAGCGGGGCTGTCACGGTAAACACTGAAGCTTTCTTT.

This clone was counted only a few times. Other DNA sequences in the sample encode the same CDR3. V gene TRBV7-2 combines with J gene TRBJ2-3, with TRBD1 identical over 7 bases. There are 16 residues in the CDR3. CDR1 is SGHTA and CDR2 is FQGNSA in the germline V gene. The ends lost 5 bases at V and 2 bases at J; junction bases unmatched: 10. The DNA for the CDR3 is TGTGCCAGCAGCCCTCGACAGGGTGGGGACACAGATACGCAGTATTTT. Protein: CASSPRQGGDTDTQYF.

The rearrangement links TRBV6-2 or TRBV6-3 to TRBJ1-6; no definite D call. The CDR3 length is 14 residues. Trimming cost V 4 bases and J 10 bases, with 14 bases left between them. The germline gives CDR1 MNHEY, CDR2 SVGEGT. The chain's CDR3 is CASSSTVGGSPLHF. CDR3 in DNA: TGTGCCAGCAGTTCCACTGTTGGTGGCTCACCCCTCCACTTT.

This clone was counted only a few times. V usage is TRBV19 and J usage is TRBJ1-4, with a weak D call TRBD1 (5 bases). The CDR3 loop spans 14 amino acids. Germline CDR1 and CDR2: LNHDA and SQIVND (reference sequence). V was trimmed by 5 bases and J by 3 bases, leaving 10 bases between them. DNA for the CDR3: TGTGCCAGTAGTGACGGGACTGCTAATGAAAAACTGTTTTTT. It yields the protein CASSDGTANEKLFF. The complete variable domain, with remaining parts taken from reference TRBV19 and TRBJ1-4, reads DGGITQSPKYLFRKEGQNVTLSCEQNLNHDAMYWYRQDPGQGLRLIYYSQIVNDFQKGDIAEGYSVSREKKESFPLTVTSAQKNPTAFYLCASSDGTANEKLFFGSGTQLSVL.

V and J are TRBV6-2 or TRBV6-3 and TRBJ2-7; D is unclear. V lost 5 bases, J lost 4 bases, and 12 bases lay in between. Per germline, CDR1 MNHEY and CDR2 SVGEGT. The CDR3 is 13 residues long. CDR3 DNA sequence: TGTGCCAGCAGTCATGGGGTCCCATACGAGCAGTACTTC. Its protein is CASSHGVPYEQYF.